A single sample gave rise to the 3 T cell receptor beta chains below, sequenced in a study of blood T cell repertoires in COVID-19. Clones were sequenced by immunoSEQ multiplex PCR, and TCRdb holds only the in-frame ones, with some missing. The sample yields about 190,000 clones, roughly 82% seen once. Source material: peripheral blood. Source of these receptors: a woman in her twenties or thirties with acute or convalescent COVID-19.

The CDR3 protein is CASSFGVQVDQPQHF. In DNA form, the CDR3 reads TGTGCCAGCAGCTTTGGGGTACAGGTCGATCAGCCCCAGCATTTT. J is TRBJ1-5 and V is TRBV9; tentatively, D is TRBD1 (5 bases). Germline CDR1 is SGDLS and CDR2 is YYNGEE. V lost 4 bases to trimming and J lost 5 bases, with 16 bases between them. This CDR3 has 15 residues.

The V and J genes are TRBV19 and TRBJ2-5; D is possibly TRBD1 (5 bases). This CDR3 region has 13 residues. Germline V gene lookup returns CDR1 LNHDA and CDR2 SQIVND (reference sequence). V was cut by 8 bases and J by 5 bases, with 15 bases left in between. The CDR3 spells CASFGARGETQYF. Here the CDR3 DNA reads TGTGCCAGTTTTGGGGCTCGTGGGGAGACCCAGTACTTC.

The rearrangement uses TRBV10-3 and TRBJ2-7; 9 bases map to TRBD2. Looked up from germline, CDR1 is ENHRY and CDR2 is SYGVKD. Trimming removed 7 bases from V and 6 bases from J; junction bases left unmatched: 10. This CDR3 spans 14 amino acids. CDR3 bases: TGTGCCATCACGACTAGCGGACACTTTCGCGAGCAGTACTTC. It encodes CAITTSGHFREQYF.